These T cell receptor beta chains were read from a single sample in a study of T cell responses to AZD1222 COVID-19 vaccine. Assay: immunoSEQ multiplex PCR; the TCRdb copy retains only in-frame clones and omits some. The table has 80,000 or so clones, 80% to 95% seen once; the top ten hold roughly 4.5%. The source was peripheral blood, collected on day 0 of MenACWY control vaccination. These receptors were taken from an adult in good health. The conserved cysteine and the conserved F or W are not part of the CDR3 here. Only part of the rows carry a size: once, few, many, or a class if the clone is expanded.

v_call: TRBV30; clone_size: .; cdr3_aa: AWSLIEPSNTEAF
v_call: TRBV6-2/TRBV6-3; clone_size: .; cdr3_aa: ASSLLAEAYEQY
v_call: TRBV7-6; clone_size: .; cdr3_aa: ASSGEDGISGANVLT
v_call: TRBV7-2; clone_size: .; cdr3_aa: ASSTGPPQETQY
v_call: TRBV4-2; clone_size: .; cdr3_aa: ASSQVGTDSTDTQY
v_call: TRBV28; clone_size: .; cdr3_aa: ASRPPGSAYEQY
v_call: TRBV28; clone_size: .; cdr3_aa: ASSLSGELF
v_call: TRBV5-1; clone_size: .; cdr3_aa: ASSLSGEGNYGYT
v_call: TRBV28; clone_size: .; cdr3_aa: ASSEGQQY
v_call: TRBV19; clone_size: .; cdr3_aa: ASAYRETDTQY
v_call: TRBV12-5; clone_size: .; cdr3_aa: ASGLVLGLTHTEAF
v_call: TRBV2; clone_size: .; cdr3_aa: ASSPRRGITSTDTQY
v_call: TRBV5-6; clone_size: .; cdr3_aa: ASSLDGGLH
v_call: TRBV7-3; clone_size: .; cdr3_aa: ASSLGIEQF
v_call: TRBV6-5; clone_size: .; cdr3_aa: ASSYAVGGGTDTQY
v_call: TRBV4-3; clone_size: .; cdr3_aa: ASSQAPFSGGSADTQY
v_call: TRBV6-5; clone_size: .; cdr3_aa: ASSYTLTGVEQY
v_call: TRBV10-3; clone_size: .; cdr3_aa: AISESEGYPYEQY
v_call: TRBV4-1; clone_size: .; cdr3_aa: ASSHLAGEPGDTQY
v_call: TRBV9; clone_size: .; cdr3_aa: ASSETPGADTQY
v_call: TRBV6-5; clone_size: .; cdr3_aa: ASSYSNPGNQPQH
v_call: TRBV2; clone_size: .; cdr3_aa: ASSGRASGNTIY
v_call: TRBV30; clone_size: .; cdr3_aa: AWTGGGALDEKLF
v_call: TRBV12-5; clone_size: .; cdr3_aa: ASTAGGEYQPQH
v_call: TRBV7-9; clone_size: .; cdr3_aa: ASSATGAAVGANVLT
v_call: TRBV3-1/TRBV3-2; clone_size: .; cdr3_aa: ASSQDAGRNGYT
v_call: TRBV19; clone_size: .; cdr3_aa: ASKASGQGSEAF
v_call: TRBV12-3/TRBV12-4; clone_size: .; cdr3_aa: ASSFVGPGELF
v_call: TRBV5-6; clone_size: .; cdr3_aa: ASTRWTAYNQPQH
v_call: TRBV2; clone_size: .; cdr3_aa: ASNEGSFQPQH
v_call: TRBV10-3; clone_size: .; cdr3_aa: AISESGGADEKLF
v_call: TRBV5-5; clone_size: .; cdr3_aa: ASSLLPGSQETQY
v_call: TRBV7-2; clone_size: .; cdr3_aa: ASSLKSGNTEAF
v_call: TRBV28; clone_size: .; cdr3_aa: ASSLGGMNTEAF
v_call: TRBV7-6; clone_size: .; cdr3_aa: ASTSTGQGEAF
v_call: TRBV7-2; clone_size: .; cdr3_aa: ASSLLGVNEQF
v_call: TRBV3-1/TRBV3-2; clone_size: .; cdr3_aa: ASGTSGSPDTQY
v_call: TRBV24-1; clone_size: once; cdr3_aa: ATENPGDNSPLH
v_call: TRBV6-1; clone_size: .; cdr3_aa: ASMDVRVETQY
v_call: TRBV7-2; clone_size: .; cdr3_aa: ASSLNRAEAF
v_call: TRBV5-1; clone_size: .; cdr3_aa: ASSVQGPSLSNYGYT
v_call: TRBV6-5; clone_size: .; cdr3_aa: ASSSGPSRPQH
v_call: TRBV27; clone_size: .; cdr3_aa: ASSLAGQPQH
v_call: TRBV19; clone_size: .; cdr3_aa: ASSFSGADTQY
v_call: TRBV6-5; clone_size: .; cdr3_aa: ASSYALGDNEQF
v_call: TRBV12-1; clone_size: .; cdr3_aa: ASSFGPPSTGELF
v_call: TRBV29-1; clone_size: once; cdr3_aa: SVEALGLAGYT
v_call: TRBV5-8; clone_size: .; cdr3_aa: ASSHGTSSYEQY
v_call: TRBV6-5; clone_size: .; cdr3_aa: ASSTGPINGYT
v_call: TRBV25-1; clone_size: .; cdr3_aa: ASRGQGYYTEAF
v_call: TRBV4-1; clone_size: once; cdr3_aa: ASSQEEAFGTLYFYGYT
v_call: TRBV10-3; clone_size: .; cdr3_aa: AISGGGKDSYEQY
v_call: TRBV20-1; clone_size: .; cdr3_aa: SASTPGTSSSPLH
v_call: TRBV5-1; clone_size: .; cdr3_aa: ASKTGTPPDTQY